The 26 T cell receptor beta chains below were found in one sample sequenced in a study of regulatory T cells in long-lasting Graves disease. Indicated time point: newly diagnosed GD, antithyroid drugs for less than 3 months. Construction of the TCR library relied on RNA isolated from PBMCs. The TCR beta library used iRepertoire HTBI primers with Arm-PCR amplification of CDR3. TCRdb reprocessed the multiplex PCR reads with MiXCR, giving one entry per CDR3 protein. The sample shows around 480,000 distinct CDR3 sequences, about 16% of them seen only once. These data were likewise used in another study, on T cells in Graves' hyperthyroidism and ophthalmopathy.

The sequencing here drew on peripheral blood mononuclear cells (PBMCs), taken at new diagnosis, from a patient treated with antithyroid drugs. The receptors come from a woman aged 40 to 65 with Graves disease.

In its sample, this clonotype was seen a few times. The genes are TRBV5-1 and TRBJ1-2; perhaps TRBD1 as D (5 bases). Germline V gene sequence: CDR1 SGHRS, CDR2 YFSETQ. Trimming removed 3 bases from V and 8 bases from J, with 20 bases in between. This CDR3 is built from 15 residues. The CDR3 DNA reads as TGCGCCAGCAGCTATGGGCGGGGGTCTCCCGGAGGCTACACCTTC. Translating it yields CASSYGRGSPGGYTF.

This clonotype was seen repeatedly, ten times or more. The V and J genes are TRBV20-1 and TRBJ2-3; 8 bases fit TRBD2. The V segment lost 3 bases and the J segment 4 bases; nucleotides outside the gene matches: 0. This CDR3 spans 12 amino acids. In germline, CDR1 is DFQATT, CDR2 SNEGSKA (reference sequence). The CDR3 loop is CSASGGADTQYF. DNA for the CDR3: TGCAGTGCTAGCGGGGGGGCAGATACGCAGTATTTT.

At least ten counts were recorded for this clonotype. The V and J genes are TRBV24-1 and TRBJ1-1; no firm D call. CDR3 size: 12 residues. Trimming cost V 6 bases and J 2 bases, with 6 bases left between them. Germline CDR1 reads KGHDR; CDR2 reads SFDVKD. CDR3 sequence reads: CATSLSNTEAFF. The CDR3 DNA reads TGTGCCACCAGTCTCTCTAACACTGAAGCTTTCTTT.

This clonotype has at least ten counts. The chain recombines TRBV5-6 with TRBJ1-1; D is unresolved. The CDR3 extends over 13 amino acids. Germline CDR1 SGHDT, CDR2 YYEEEE. The V end was cut by 1 base, the J end by 8 bases, with 12 bases between. The CDR3 region has the DNA TGTGCCAGCAGCTTGTGGAAGACGGGCGAAGCTTTCTTT. The encoded protein is CASSLWKTGEAFF.

The sample holds one count of this clonotype. The conserved phenylalanine or tryptophan is not found at the CDR3 terminus, so this likely reflects a read error. The chain employs TRBV27 and TRBJ1-4; 9 nucleotides agree with TRBD1. From germline, CDR1 is MNHEY and CDR2 SMNVEV (reference sequence). This CDR3 has 15 amino acids. After removal of 8 bases from V and 5 bases from J, the junction contained 9 bases not matched to a gene. CDR3 sequence reads: CASGRWTGENEKLFS. The CDR3 DNA follows: TGTGCCAGCGGAAGATGGACAGGGGAAAATGAAAAACTGTTTTCT.

Ten or more counts support this clonotype. J is TRBJ1-2 and V is TRBV9; TRBD1 might be the D (5 bases). Looked up from germline, CDR1 is SGDLS and CDR2 is YYNGEE. The CDR3 is made up of 15 amino acids. Deletions cut 1 base from V and 3 bases from J, with 13 bases between. The CDR3 region has the DNA TGTGCCAGCAGCGTACAGGGTGAAGGCGACTATGGCTACACCTTC. It encodes CASSVQGEGDYGYTF.

There are many counts of this clonotype. The chain joins TRBV6-2 or TRBV6-3 to TRBJ1-1; no firm D call. V lost 2 bases and J lost 5, with 15 bases in between. Per the germline V gene, CDR1 is MNHEY and CDR2 is SVGEGT. CDR3 length: 15 residues. CDR3 nucleotide sequence: TGTGCCAGCAGTTACGGGGAGGGATTGGGGACTGAAGCTTTCTTT. Its protein product is CASSYGEGLGTEAFF.

This clonotype was recorded many times. The V and J genes are TRBV6-1 and TRBJ2-7; 10 bases match TRBD1. This CDR3 is 15 amino acids long. V was pared by 6 bases and J by 3 bases, with 8 bases of the junction left unmatched. CDR1 is MNHNS and CDR2 is SASEGT in the germline V gene. The chain's CDR3 is CASRQDRGGLYEQYF. CDR3 bases: TGTGCCAGCAGACAGGACAGGGGGGGACTCTACGAGCAGTACTTC.

The CDR3 loop reads CATLGQGFSETQYF. Written as DNA, the CDR3 is TGTGCTACGCTGGGACAGGGGTTCTCGGAGACCCAGTACTTC. V and J are TRBV5-6 and TRBJ2-5; TRBD1 agrees at 10 bases. The CDR3 extends over 14 amino acids. CDR1 and CDR2 (germline): SGHDT, YYEEEE.

This clonotype was counted many times. The chain is built from TRBV10-1 and TRBJ2-7; either TRBD1 or TRBD2 may supply D (5 bases each). The V gene lost 6 bases and the J gene lost 2 bases, with 17 bases spanning the gap. The CDR3 has 15 residues. The germline V gene has CDR1 WNHNN and CDR2 SYGVQD (reference sequence). CDR3: CASSEGPRGAYEQYF. The CDR3 nucleotides are TGCGCCAGCAGCGAAGGGCCAAGGGGAGCCTACGAGCAGTACTTC.

V gene TRBV11-2 combines with J gene TRBJ2-3; 12 nucleotides align to TRBD2. V gave up 5 bases and J gave up 3 bases; unmatched junction bases: 15. In germline, CDR1 is SGHAT, CDR2 FQNNGV. The CDR3 has 19 amino acids. DNA of the CDR3: TGTGCCAGCAGCGTCCGCCCTACGGCTAGCGGGGGGGTTACAGATACGCAGTATTTT. This gives the protein CASSVRPTASGGVTDTQYF.

As for this clonotype: With a far larger clone one base away, a read error is the likely cause. V and J are TRBV2 and TRBJ1-1, with D hard to call. The CDR3 sequence is 13 residues long. Germline loops: CDR1 SNHLY, CDR2 FYNNEI. CDR3 in DNA: TGTGCCAGCAGCCCCCAGGTGAACACTGAAGTTTTCTTT. It specifies CASSPQVNTEVFF.

This rearrangement joins TRBV4-1 to TRBJ2-1; TRBD2 matches at 10 bases. The CDR3 is 15 residues long. V gave up 0 bases and J gave up 6 bases; unmatched junction bases: 2. Germline loops: CDR1 MGHRA, CDR2 YSYEKL. CDR3 in DNA: TGCGCCAGCAGCCAAGAAAGCGGGGGGGCCAATGAGCAGTTCTTC. It is translated as CASSQESGGANEQFF.

This clonotype was found a few times. V and J are TRBV29-1 and TRBJ1-2; TRBD1 might be the D (6 bases). CDR1 is SQVTM and CDR2 is ANQGSEA in the germline V gene. The CDR3 is 14 residues long. V was trimmed by 0 bases and J by 9 bases, leaving 17 bases between them. The chain's CDR3 is CSVEDNGGPKSYTF. Here the CDR3 DNA reads TGCAGCGTTGAAGATAACGGGGGCCCGAAAAGCTACACCTTC.

This clonotype has at least ten counts. The V gene is TRBV27, the J gene TRBJ1-1; D might be TRBD1 (6 bases). The germline V and J ends were trimmed by 5 bases and 6 bases, with 16 bases remaining between them. Looked up from germline, CDR1 is MNHEY and CDR2 is SMNVEV (reference sequence). The CDR3 sequence is 14 residues long. The CDR3 region is CASSLAGTNPEAFF. CDR3 DNA sequence: TGTGCCAGCAGTCTCGCCGGGACAAACCCTGAAGCTTTCTTT.

A single count supports this clonotype. The chain has TRBV5-4 and TRBJ2-3; D possibly corresponds to TRBD1 (7 bases). CDR1 is SGHNT, CDR2 YYREEE, per germline (reference sequence). The CDR3 sequence is 17 residues long. Trimming pared 4 bases from V and 0 bases from J, leaving 18 bases between. CDR3 amino acids: CASSRGTDTISTDTQYF. The CDR3 DNA reads as TGTGCCAGCAGCCGGGGGACAGATACCATTAGCACAGATACGCAGTATTTT. Using reference TRBV5-4 and TRBJ2-3 for the parts outside the CDR3, the full variable domain is ETGVTQSPTHLIKTRGQQVTLRCSSQSGHNTVSWYQQALGQGPQFIFQYYREEENGRGNFPPRFSGLQFPNYSSELNVNALELDDSALYLCASSRGTDTISTDTQYFGPGTRLTVL.

The CDR3: CASSFTSKGASGQPQHF. Written as DNA, the CDR3 is TGTGCCAGCAGTTTCACATCAAAGGGGGCTTCGGGTCAGCCCCAGCATTTT. This chain joins TRBV28 and TRBJ1-5, with 7 bases identical to TRBD1. Germline V lookup: CDR1 MDHEN, CDR2 SYDVKM. CDR3 length: 17 residues. V dropped 3 bases and J dropped 6; count of bases not matched to a gene: 14.

This clonotype has at least ten counts. The CDR3 bases are TGTGCCAGCTCGTCGACAGGGGCCTACGAGCAGTACTTC. It specifies CASSSTGAYEQYF. V and J are TRBV12-3 or TRBV12-4 and TRBJ2-7, with TRBD1 matching over 8 bases. Losses at the gene ends were 8 bases for V and 2 bases for J; bases not matched to a gene: 5. CDR3 length: 13 residues.

This clonotype was counted many times. The chain joins TRBV11-3 to TRBJ2-7; D remains unclear. CDR1 SGHNT and CDR2 YENEEA come from the germline V gene. CDR3 length: 14 residues. V gave up 0 bases and J gave up 6 bases, with 12 bases separating them. The CDR3 region is CASSLDPHGSEQYF. The CDR3 coding sequence is TGTGCCAGCAGCTTAGATCCCCATGGATCCGAGCAGTACTTC.

This clonotype was counted many times. The chain joins TRBV6-1 to TRBJ1-2; the match to TRBD1 covers 8 bases. The CDR3 sequence is 15 residues long. After removal of 0 bases from V and 7 bases from J, the junction contained 7 bases not matched to a gene. From germline, CDR1 is MNHNS and CDR2 SASEGT. The CDR3 is CASSEAGQGAGGYTF. The CDR3 region has the DNA TGTGCCAGCAGTGAAGCAGGGCAGGGGGCCGGTGGCTACACCTTC.

This clonotype was found many times. The chain employs TRBV11-2 and TRBJ1-1; D is unresolved. Germline CDR1 is SGHAT and CDR2 is FQNNGV. Trimming took off 1 base at V and 7 bases at J, with 4 bases between the two ends. The CDR3 spans 11 residues. The CDR3 nucleotides are TGTGCCAGCAGCTTAGTCCGTGAAGCTTTCTTT. Translation gives CASSLVREAFF.

This clonotype was seen repeatedly, ten times or more. This chain uses TRBV11-2 with TRBJ2-2, with D perhaps matching TRBD2 (5 bases). The V gene lost 1 base and the J gene lost 5 bases, with 11 bases spanning the gap. The germline gives CDR1 SGHAT, CDR2 FQNNGV. This CDR3 region has 15 residues. The CDR3 sequence is CASSLVGLGTGELFF. As DNA, the CDR3 is TGTGCCAGCAGCTTAGTTGGACTCGGAACCGGGGAGCTGTTTTTT.

This clonotype occurred many times. The chain links TRBV7-9 to TRBJ2-3; D possibly matches TRBD1 or TRBD2 (6 bases each). V was shortened by 3 bases and J by 4 bases, with 14 bases between the two germline ends. The CDR3 has 15 residues. Germline V gene data show CDR1 as SEHNR and CDR2 as FQNEAQ (reference sequence). The chain's CDR3 is CASSFWAGEADTQYF. In DNA form, the CDR3 reads TGTGCCAGCAGCTTCTGGGCAGGGGAGGCAGATACGCAGTATTTT.

The rearrangement joins TRBV10-1 to TRBJ1-5; 7 bases agree with TRBD1. Losses at the gene ends were 3 bases for V and 6 bases for J; bases not matched to a gene: 2. From germline, CDR1 is WNHNN and CDR2 SYGVQD (reference sequence). This CDR3 has 13 amino acids. The CDR3 region has the DNA TGCGCCAGCAGTGAATACAGGGGTCAGCCCCAGCATTTT. Amino acid sequence: CASSEYRGQPQHF.

This clonotype was observed many times. The chain employs TRBV3-1 and TRBJ1-4, with 7 bases lining up with TRBD1. The germline V gene encodes CDR1 LGHDT and CDR2 YNNKEL (reference sequence). V trimming: 0 bases; J trimming: 5 bases; junction bases outside the gene matches: 6. This CDR3 comprises 16 residues. CDR3 bases: TGTGCCAGCAGCCAAGACTGGTCGACAGGGAATGAAAAACTGTTTTTT. This translates into CASSQDWSTGNEKLFF.

This clonotype was seen many times. The CDR3 here is CASISRVRAFNEQFF. The CDR3 DNA reads TGTGCCAGCATCTCCCGGGTAAGGGCATTTAATGAGCAGTTCTTC. V gene TRBV2 combines with J gene TRBJ2-1; D gene unclear. V shed 7 bases and J shed 7 bases, with 20 bases lying between them. Germline V gene sequence: CDR1 SNHLY, CDR2 FYNNEI. This CDR3 contains 15 residues.